This entry is about one T cell receptor beta chain. Its antigen is currently unknown. The sample originates from a study of T cell responses to AZD1222 COVID-19 vaccine. The wider study: Researchers grouped second doses given at about 4 or about 12 weeks into one pool.

Study results and caveats: At study baseline, merely six AZD1222 recipients were seropositive. Vaccine-associated CD4 TCRs ranged over spike, dominating at 160-218 and 743-854. Clonal diversity was possibly underestimated; the donors were predominantly white British and more often female.

The repertoire was sequenced with immunoSEQ multiplex PCR; TCRdb's copy has only in-frame clones and lacks some. The sample contains 150,000 to 200,000 clones, roughly 94% of which appear only once. This sequence originates from an adult in good health. The source was peripheral blood, collected on day 0 of AZD1222 vaccination.

CDR3 in amino acids: CASSLRSGTEAFF. CDR3 in DNA: TGTGCCAGCAGCTTAAGATCAGGTACTGAAGCTTTCTTT. This sequence joins TRBV7-9 and TRBJ1-1; D not certain. V was clipped by 2 bases and J by 5 bases, with 9 bases between them. The CDR3 covers 13 residues. The V gene's germline CDR1 is SEHNR and CDR2 FQNEAQ (reference sequence).